The clone carrying this TCR beta chain is large in the sample. The QIAseq Immune Repertoire TCR panel built the libraries from roughly 15 ng of total RNA. In TCRdb, the reads were re-called with MiXCR into one record per CDR3 protein. The table records 200 to 300 distinct CDR3 sequences, over 9.5% of them present only once. These data originate in a study of circulating CD8 cells and anti-PD-1 response in melanoma. Four subsets defined by PD-1 and/or TIGIT were sorted from live CD3+CD8+TCRalphabeta+ cells. The length of the CDR3 is 17 residues. Deletions cut 1 base from V and 1 base from J, with 15 bases between.

The clonotype originates from a human donor with melanoma. The chain is built from TRBV12-3 or TRBV12-4 and TRBJ2-3, with a tentative D call TRBD1 (5 bases). This specimen consisted of CD8+ T cells from PBMCs, obtained at baseline or after one month of anti-PD-1 therapy (not recorded which). CDR3 bases: TGTGCCAGCAGTTTAGTTCATCAGGGCTTCGGCACAGATACGCAGTATTTT. The encoded protein is CASSLVHQGFGTDTQYF.